The entry that follows covers one TCR beta chain sequence. The V gene end was trimmed by 9 bases and the J gene end by 0 bases; junction bases not matched to a gene: 5. Germline CDR1 reads KGHDR; CDR2 reads SFDVKD. CDR3 length equals 16 residues. The entry originates in a study of blood T cell repertoires in COVID-19. About the study: T cells, B-cell-depleted T cells, or PBMCs provided the cDNA or gDNA that served as material.

Authors' methods: Estimation of nucleated cell counts was performed using reference gene primer amplification. Profiling relied on immunoSEQ multiplex PCR, and the TCRdb table lists in-frame clones only, not all of them. V, J and clone size reflect that table, while D and trimming were determined from the DNA. The table has about 80,000 clones, just under 85% seen once; the top ten hold over 15%. Source material: peripheral blood. The sequence came from a man at least 80 years old with active or convalescent COVID-19. The chain has TRBV24-1 and TRBJ2-2; 11 bases align to TRBD1. The CDR3 is CATGGGQGANTGELFF. The CDR3 DNA reads TGTGCCACCGGGGGGGGACAGGGGGCGAACACCGGGGAGCTGTTTTTT.